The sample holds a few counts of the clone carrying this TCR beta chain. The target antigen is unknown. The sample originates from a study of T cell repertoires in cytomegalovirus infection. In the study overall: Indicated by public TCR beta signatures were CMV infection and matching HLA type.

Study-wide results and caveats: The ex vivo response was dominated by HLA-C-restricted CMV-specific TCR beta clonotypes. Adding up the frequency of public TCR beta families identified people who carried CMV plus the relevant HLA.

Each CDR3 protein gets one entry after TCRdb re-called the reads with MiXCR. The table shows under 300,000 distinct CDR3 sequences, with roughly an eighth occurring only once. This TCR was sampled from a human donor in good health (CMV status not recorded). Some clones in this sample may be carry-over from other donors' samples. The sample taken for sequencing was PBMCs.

The chain's CDR3 is CSVFRRGNTGELFF. CDR3 DNA: TGCAGCGTTTTTAGGAGGGGGAATACCGGGGAGCTGTTTTTT. The chain recombines TRBV29-1 with TRBJ2-2; the D gene could be TRBD1 or TRBD2 (6 bases each). The CDR3 length is 14 residues. Germline CDR1 SQVTM, CDR2 ANQGSEA. V was shortened by 5 bases and J by 5 bases, with 15 bases between the two germline ends.